The 7 T cell receptor beta chains below were found in one sample sequenced in a study of blood T cell repertoires in COVID-19. The assay was immunoSEQ multiplex PCR, and TCRdb's table has in-frame clones only and misses some. The sample contains fewer than 200,000 clones, around 90% of which appear only once. The specimen sequenced was peripheral blood. These TCRs come from a man aged 50 or older who had recovered from COVID-19.

This clone was observed a handful of times. V gene TRBV21-1 combines with J gene TRBJ1-5; the table's D call, TRBD1, was not checked against the DNA. TRBV21-1 is a listed pseudogene. This CDR3 has 22 residues. Written as DNA, the CDR3 is TGTGCCAGCAGCATACGGGGCAGGGGGCGGGCCCGTACCCCTTATAGCAATCAGCCCCAGCATTTT. This gives the protein CASSIRGRGRARTPYSNQPQHF.

In its sample, this clone was seen a few times. This sequence joins TRBV6-5 and TRBJ2-1; D unclear. Trimming took off 6 bases at V and 14 bases at J, with 11 bases between the two ends. Germline values: CDR1 MNHEY, CDR2 SVGAGI. This CDR3 contains 10 residues. The chain's CDR3 is CASSGGTEFF. The CDR3 nucleotides read TGTGCCAGCAGCGGCGGTACGGAGTTCTTC.

This rearrangement joins TRBV11-2 to TRBJ2-7, with D perhaps TRBD1 (6 bases). V lost 2 bases, J lost 3 bases, and 17 bases lay in between. The CDR3 length is 16 residues. Per germline, CDR1 SGHAT and CDR2 FQNNGV. In DNA form, the CDR3 reads TGTGCCAGCAGCTTAACCCCGACAGGAAAGATCTACGAGCAGTACTTC. It translates to CASSLTPTGKIYEQYF.

The chain uses TRBV3-1 (or the pseudogene TRBV3-2) and TRBJ2-3; 12 bases are shared with TRBD2. CDR1 is LGHDT and CDR2 is YNNKEL in the germline V gene (reference sequence). V shed 2 bases, J shed 5 bases, and the junction held 8 bases outside the gene matches. CDR3 size: 17 residues. CDR3: CASSQPPTGLAGDTQYF. The CDR3 DNA reads TGTGCCAGCAGCCAACCGCCGACGGGACTAGCGGGAGATACGCAGTATTTT.

This chain connects TRBV4-3 to TRBJ2-7; D perhaps matches TRBD2 (7 bases). The germline V gene has CDR1 LGHNA and CDR2 YSLEER. This CDR3 region has 16 residues. V dropped 1 base and J dropped 5 bases, with 18 bases sitting between them. The CDR3 loop is CASSQVVGGGGDEQYF. The CDR3 region has the DNA TGCGCCAGCAGCCAAGTCGTAGGGGGAGGGGGTGACGAGCAGTACTTC.

This chain links TRBV27 with TRBJ1-1, with D possibly TRBD1 on 6 matching bases. Per the germline V gene, CDR1 is MNHEY and CDR2 is SMNVEV (reference sequence). V was pared by 3 bases and J by 1 base, with 9 bases between. The CDR3 spans 14 residues. The DNA of the CDR3 is TGTGCCAGCAGTTTGGGGGCACGGAACACTGAAGCTTTCTTT. As protein: CASSLGARNTEAFF.

The V and J genes are TRBV11-2 and TRBJ2-5; TRBD1 matches 9 bases. The germline V gene encodes CDR1 SGHAT and CDR2 FQNNGV. This CDR3 is built from 15 residues. V lost 4 bases to trimming and J lost 3 bases; unmatched junction nucleotides: 6. The CDR3 protein is CASSSHRTGEETQYF. The CDR3 DNA is TGTGCCAGCAGCTCCCACCGGACAGGGGAAGAGACCCAGTACTTC.